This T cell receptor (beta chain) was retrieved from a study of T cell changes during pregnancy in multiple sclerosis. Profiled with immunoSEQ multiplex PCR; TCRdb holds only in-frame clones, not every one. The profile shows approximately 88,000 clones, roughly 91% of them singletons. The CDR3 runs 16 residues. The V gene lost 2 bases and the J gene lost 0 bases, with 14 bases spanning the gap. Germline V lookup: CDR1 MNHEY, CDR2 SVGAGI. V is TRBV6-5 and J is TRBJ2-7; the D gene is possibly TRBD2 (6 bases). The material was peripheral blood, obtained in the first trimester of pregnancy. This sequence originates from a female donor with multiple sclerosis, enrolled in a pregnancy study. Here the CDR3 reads CASSYGWAGPSYEQYF. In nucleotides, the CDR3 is TGTGCCAGCAGTTACGGGTGGGCGGGGCCCTCCTACGAGCAGTACTTC.